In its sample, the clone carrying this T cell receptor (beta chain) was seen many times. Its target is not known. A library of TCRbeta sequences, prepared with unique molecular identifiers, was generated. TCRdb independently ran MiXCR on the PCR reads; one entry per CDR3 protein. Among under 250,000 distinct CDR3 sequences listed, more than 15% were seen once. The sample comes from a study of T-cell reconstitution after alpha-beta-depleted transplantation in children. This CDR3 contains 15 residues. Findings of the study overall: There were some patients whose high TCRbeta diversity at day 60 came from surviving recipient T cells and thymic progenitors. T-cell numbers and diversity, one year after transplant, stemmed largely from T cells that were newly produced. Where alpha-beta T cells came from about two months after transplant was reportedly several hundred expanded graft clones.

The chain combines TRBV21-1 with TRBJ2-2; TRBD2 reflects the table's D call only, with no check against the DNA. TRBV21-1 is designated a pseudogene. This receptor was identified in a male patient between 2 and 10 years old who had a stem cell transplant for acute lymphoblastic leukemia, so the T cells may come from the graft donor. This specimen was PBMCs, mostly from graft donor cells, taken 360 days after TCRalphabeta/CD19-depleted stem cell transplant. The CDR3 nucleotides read TGTGCCAGCAGCGAGGGTCCCCTAAGGGGCGGGGAGCTGTTTTTT. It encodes CASSEGPLRGGELFF.